Listed here is a single T cell receptor beta chain. Its antigen is undetermined. This sample is part of a study of T-cell reconstitution after alpha-beta-depleted transplantation in children. Notes on the study in general: Once a year had passed after transplant, T-cell counts and diversity came mostly from newly produced T cells. Approximately two months post-transplant, alpha-beta T cells reportedly originated from several hundred expanded graft clones. Some patients owed their high day-60 TCRbeta diversity to surviving recipient T cells and thymic progenitors.

The ends lost 9 bases at V and 7 bases at J; junction bases unmatched: 12. CDR3 length equals 14 residues. Germline values: CDR1 SGHRS, CDR2 YFSETQ. A TCRbeta library incorporating unique molecular identifiers was prepared. TCRdb re-called the PCR reads with MiXCR, one entry per CDR3 protein. The profile shows about 290,000 distinct CDR3 sequences, 7.5% to 9% of them singletons. The clonotype comes from a female patient aged 2-9 years who had a stem cell transplant for Fanconi anemia, so the T cells may come from the graft donor. The sample was peripheral blood, taken 360 days after TCRalphabeta/CD19-depleted stem cell transplant. The chain uses TRBV5-1 and TRBJ2-1, with 8 bases that match TRBD2. CDR3: CATDREGLGNEQFF. In DNA form, the CDR3 reads TGCGCCACCGACCGGGAGGGCCTAGGGAATGAGCAGTTCTTC.